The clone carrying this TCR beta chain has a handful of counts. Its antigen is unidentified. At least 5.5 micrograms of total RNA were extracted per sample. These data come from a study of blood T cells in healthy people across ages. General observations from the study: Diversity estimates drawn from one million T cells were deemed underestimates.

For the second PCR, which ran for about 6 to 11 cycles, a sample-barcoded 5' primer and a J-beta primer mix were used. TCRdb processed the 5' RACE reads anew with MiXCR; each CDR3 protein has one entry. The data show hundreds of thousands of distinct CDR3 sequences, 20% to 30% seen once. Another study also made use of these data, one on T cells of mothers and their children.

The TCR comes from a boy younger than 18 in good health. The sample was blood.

The CDR3 loop is CSVTLAGFQETQYF. The CDR3 bases are TGCAGCGTGACACTAGCGGGGTTCCAAGAGACCCAGTACTTC. The chain employs TRBV29-1 and TRBJ2-5; 10 positions agree with TRBD2. Germline V CDR1 and CDR2: SQVTM, ANQGSEA. Trimming at V came to 6 bases and at J to 1 base, leaving 5 bases not matched to a gene. This CDR3 is built from 14 residues.